This section outlines one T cell receptor beta chain sequence together with its context. Primers for the PCR totalled 60 Vbeta and 13 Jbeta. Profiled with immunoSEQ multiplex PCR; TCRdb holds only in-frame clones, not every one. The sample holds 150,000 to 200,000 clones, almost 85% seen once. These data belong to a study of cytomegalovirus exposure and HLA in healthy donors. The germline V gene encodes CDR1 MGHRA and CDR2 YSYEKL. This CDR3 has 13 amino acids. Trimming took off 1 base at V and 10 bases at J, with 10 bases between the two ends. Input material: PBMCs. This clonotype originated in a boy between 2 and 10 years old in good health and CMV-seronegative. The rearrangement links TRBV4-1 to TRBJ1-4; no clear D gene. CDR3 nucleotide sequence: TGCGCCAGCAGCCAAGGGGAGGGCCTAAAACTGTTTTTT. Protein: CASSQGEGLKLFF.